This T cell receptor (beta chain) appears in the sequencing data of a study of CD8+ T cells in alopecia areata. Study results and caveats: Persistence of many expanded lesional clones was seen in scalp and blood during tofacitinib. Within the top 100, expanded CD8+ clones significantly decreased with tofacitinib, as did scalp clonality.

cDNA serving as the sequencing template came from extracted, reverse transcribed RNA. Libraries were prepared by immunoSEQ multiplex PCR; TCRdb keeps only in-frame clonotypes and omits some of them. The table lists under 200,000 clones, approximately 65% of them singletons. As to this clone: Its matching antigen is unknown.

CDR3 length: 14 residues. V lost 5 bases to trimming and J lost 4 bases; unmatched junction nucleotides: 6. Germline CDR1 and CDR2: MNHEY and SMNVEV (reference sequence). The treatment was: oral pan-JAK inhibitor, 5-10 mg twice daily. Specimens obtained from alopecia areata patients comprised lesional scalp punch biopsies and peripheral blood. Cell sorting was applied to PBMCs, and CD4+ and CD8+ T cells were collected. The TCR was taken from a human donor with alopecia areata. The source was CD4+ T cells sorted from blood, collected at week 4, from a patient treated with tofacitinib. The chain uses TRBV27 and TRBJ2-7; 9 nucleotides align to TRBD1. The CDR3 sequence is CASSLGQGVYEQYF. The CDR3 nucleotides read TGTGCCAGCAGTCTGGGACAGGGAGTGTACGAGCAGTACTTC.